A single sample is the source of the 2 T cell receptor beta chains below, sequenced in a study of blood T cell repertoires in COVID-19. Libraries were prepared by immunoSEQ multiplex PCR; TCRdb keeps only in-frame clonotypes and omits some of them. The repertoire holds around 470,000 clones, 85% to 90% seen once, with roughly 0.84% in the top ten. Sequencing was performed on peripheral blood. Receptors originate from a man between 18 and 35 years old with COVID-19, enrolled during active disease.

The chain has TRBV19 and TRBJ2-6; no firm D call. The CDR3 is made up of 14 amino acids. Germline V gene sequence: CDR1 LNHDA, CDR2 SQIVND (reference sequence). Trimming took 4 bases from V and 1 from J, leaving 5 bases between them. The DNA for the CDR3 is TGTGCCAGTAGTACTAATTCTGGGGCCAACGTCCTGACTTTC. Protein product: CASSTNSGANVLTF.

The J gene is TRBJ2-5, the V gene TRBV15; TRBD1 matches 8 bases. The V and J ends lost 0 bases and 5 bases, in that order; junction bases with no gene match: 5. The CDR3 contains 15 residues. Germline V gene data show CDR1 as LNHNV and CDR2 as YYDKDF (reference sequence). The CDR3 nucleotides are TGTGCCACCAGCAGAGAACAGGGGGAAGGTGAGACCCAGTACTTC. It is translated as CATSREQGEGETQYF. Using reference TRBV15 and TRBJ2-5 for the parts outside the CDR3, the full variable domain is DAMVIQNPRYQVTQFGKPVTLSCSQTLNHNVMYWYQQKSSQAPKLLFHYYDKDFNNEADTPDNFQSRRPNTSFCFLDIRSPGLGDTAMYLCATSREQGEGETQYFGPGTRLLVL.